A single sample gave rise to the 17 T cell receptor beta chains below, sequenced in a study of blood T cell repertoires in COVID-19. Sequencing used immunoSEQ multiplex PCR; TCRdb keeps in-frame clones, though not all of them. The sample yields under 300,000 clones, around nine tenths seen once. The specimen was peripheral blood. The receptor source for this set is a woman in her thirties or forties who had recovered from COVID-19.

The chain is built from TRBV28 and TRBJ1-2; D gene unclear. Germline V gene data show CDR1 as MDHEN and CDR2 as SYDVKM. The CDR3 covers 13 residues. Trimming cost V 8 bases and J 4 bases, with 14 bases left between them. CDR3 in DNA: TGTGCCAGCTTACCACCTACGTCCTATGGCTACACCTTC. Protein: CASLPPTSYGYTF.

The V gene is TRBV7-2, the J gene TRBJ1-6, with D possibly being TRBD1 (5 bases). The CDR3 covers 14 residues. V was clipped by 4 bases and J by 9 bases, with 13 bases between them. Germline V lookup: CDR1 SGHTA, CDR2 FQGNSA. The CDR3 loop reads CASSSTRGGSPLHF. The DNA of the CDR3 is TGTGCCAGCAGCTCAACAAGGGGTGGTTCACCCCTCCACTTT.

V and J are TRBV4-3 and TRBJ1-4; unclear D gene. Germline V gives CDR1 LGHNA, CDR2 YSLEER. V dropped 0 bases and J dropped 6 bases, with 14 bases sitting between them. The CDR3 is 16 amino acids. The CDR3 here is CASSQDWAQTDEKLFF. For the CDR3, the DNA is TGCGCCAGCAGCCAAGACTGGGCACAGACGGATGAAAAACTGTTTTTT.

The V and J genes are TRBV5-6 and TRBJ2-1; 11 bases fit TRBD2. CDR1 and CDR2 (germline): SGHDT, YYEEEE. This CDR3 has 17 residues. With 2 bases clipped from V and 6 bases from J, the junction kept 10 bases outside the gene matches. The CDR3 is CASSFRLVAGGRNEQFF. The CDR3 DNA reads as TGTGCCAGCAGCTTCAGACTCGTAGCGGGAGGGCGCAATGAGCAGTTCTTC.

This sequence joins TRBV5-1 and TRBJ2-5, with 10 bases that match TRBD2. The CDR3 covers 14 residues. The V and J ends lost 5 bases and 5 bases, in that order; junction bases with no gene match: 6. Germline CDR1 is SGHRS and CDR2 is YFSETQ. The CDR3 region has the DNA TGCGCCAGCAGGGCTAGCGGGGGCGGGGAGACCCAGTACTTC. As protein: CASRASGGGETQYF.

CDR3 nucleotides: TGTGCCAGCGGTGGACAGGGGCGAAATTCACCCCTCCACTTT. Its translation: CASGGQGRNSPLHF. The chain recombines TRBV7-2 with TRBJ1-6, with 9 bases that match TRBD1. This CDR3 is 14 amino acids long. Germline CDR1 reads SGHTA; CDR2 reads FQGNSA. V lost 8 bases and J lost 7; bases outside the gene matches: 6.

The gene calls are TRBV21-1 and TRBJ2-7; the table's D gene call, TRBD1, was not cross checked with the DNA. TRBV21-1 has pseudogene status. The CDR3 has 16 amino acids. CDR3 residues: CASSKGSWLFSYEQYF. As DNA, the CDR3 is TGTGCCAGCAGCAAAGGCTCTTGGCTGTTCTCCTACGAGCAGTACTTC.

V gene TRBV11-2 combines with J gene TRBJ2-1; TRBD1 might be the D (6 bases). Trimming took 1 base from V and 2 from J, leaving 9 bases between them. Germline values: CDR1 SGHAT, CDR2 FQNNGV. The CDR3 has 15 residues. Here the CDR3 reads CASSLVTGTYNEQFF. The CDR3 nucleotides read TGTGCCAGCAGCTTAGTAACAGGGACCTACAATGAGCAGTTCTTC.

The chain joins TRBV20-1 to TRBJ2-3; D is undetermined. Germline lookup yields CDR1 DFQATT and CDR2 SNEGSKA (reference sequence). The CDR3 spans 10 residues. Trimming stripped 5 bases from V and 5 bases from J, with 5 bases between. CDR3 loop: CSAPLDTQYF. In DNA form, the CDR3 reads TGCAGTGCTCCCCTAGATACGCAGTATTTT.

This clone was observed a few times. The CDR3 DNA reads TGTGCCAGCAGACCTGTAGCGGGAGATGCCTACGAGCAGTACTTC. Its protein is CASRPVAGDAYEQYF. The chain uses TRBV6-5 and TRBJ2-7, with 9 nucleotides matching TRBD2. The CDR3 consists of 15 residues. V dropped 6 bases and J dropped 2; count of bases not matched to a gene: 8. CDR1 and CDR2 from the germline V gene are MNHEY and SVGAGI.

The chain carries TRBV7-2 and TRBJ1-5; the match to TRBD1 covers 7 bases. Germline CDR1 reads SGHTA; CDR2 reads FQGNSA. The CDR3 consists of 14 residues. V lost 4 bases and J lost 2; bases outside the gene matches: 2. The CDR3 protein is CASSSTGGNQPQHF. CDR3 nucleotide sequence: TGTGCCAGCAGCTCCACAGGGGGCAATCAGCCCCAGCATTTT.

The chain uses TRBV27 and TRBJ2-6, with TRBD2 matching over 9 bases. Germline-derived CDR1 and CDR2 are MNHEY and SMNVEV (reference sequence). V shed 6 bases and J 0 bases; nucleotides not matched to a gene: 12. The CDR3 is made up of 19 amino acids. CDR3 sequence (DNA): TGTGCCAGCAGAACATTAGCGGGAGTCCCCCTCTCTGGGGCCAACGTCCTGACTTTC. It specifies CASRTLAGVPLSGANVLTF.

The V gene is TRBV28, the J gene TRBJ1-6; 7 nucleotides line up with TRBD1. Germline trimming cut 6 bases from V and 4 bases from J; bases unmatched to any gene: 9. There are 16 residues in the CDR3. The germline CDR1 and CDR2 sequences are MDHEN and SYDVKM. The CDR3: CASSPHRDRYNSPLHF. In DNA, the CDR3 is TGTGCCAGCAGCCCCCATCGGGACAGATATAATTCACCCCTCCACTTT.

The chain recombines TRBV19 with TRBJ2-3; TRBD1 matches 9 bases. Germline trimming cut 11 bases from V and 1 base from J; bases unmatched to any gene: 4. The germline V gene has CDR1 LNHDA and CDR2 SQIVND (reference sequence). The CDR3 consists of 13 residues. This chain's CDR3 is CACRDRGTDTQYF. CDR3 coding DNA: TGTGCCTGTCGGGACAGGGGCACAGATACGCAGTATTTT.

V usage is TRBV2 and J usage is TRBJ1-2, with unresolved D. Germline CDR1 SNHLY, CDR2 FYNNEI. The CDR3 sequence is 14 residues long. The V end was cut by 6 bases, the J end by 0 bases, with 11 bases between. This chain's CDR3 is CASSQRATNYGYTF. As DNA, the CDR3 is TGTGCCAGCAGCCAGCGGGCGACTAACTATGGCTACACCTTC.

The rearrangement links TRBV3-1 (or the pseudogene TRBV3-2) to TRBJ1-3; D remains ambiguous. V shed 0 bases and J shed 6 bases, with 9 bases lying between them. The CDR3 covers 14 residues. CDR1 is LGHDT and CDR2 is YNNKEL in the germline V gene (reference sequence). The CDR3: CASSQEVQENTIYF. The DNA for the CDR3 is TGTGCCAGCAGCCAAGAGGTTCAGGAAAACACCATATATTTT.

V usage is TRBV19 and J usage is TRBJ2-7; maybe TRBD2 (5 bases). V was cut by 1 base and J by 0 bases, with 13 bases left in between. The CDR3 spans 16 residues. The germline V gene has CDR1 LNHDA and CDR2 SQIVND (reference sequence). CDR3 protein: CASSIAGGYSSYEQYF. CDR3 DNA: TGTGCCAGTAGTATAGCCGGCGGGTATAGCTCCTACGAGCAGTACTTC.